Reported below is one T cell receptor (beta chain). Germline V gives CDR1 MNHEY, CDR2 SMNVEV (reference sequence). The CDR3 is 16 residues long. With V trimmed by 4 bases and J by 8 bases, 15 bases remained unmatched. As originally analysed: Estimation of nucleated cell counts relied on the amplification of reference gene primers. Clones were sequenced by immunoSEQ multiplex PCR, and TCRdb holds only the in-frame ones, with some missing. For V, J and clone size, that table is used; D and trimming come from the DNA. The data contain over 50,000 clones, just over 85% of them singletons. This specimen comes from a study of blood T cell repertoires in COVID-19. Whole-study context: Researchers got acute and convalescent COVID-19 samples from the United States, Italy and Spain. T cells, B-cell-depleted T cells, or PBMCs provided the cDNA or gDNA that served as material.

This TCR was recovered from a human donor in a cohort sampled during active COVID-19. The chain couples TRBV27 to TRBJ1-2; TRBD1 matches at 8 bases. The sample was peripheral blood. Written as DNA, the CDR3 is TGTGCCAGCAGTTCCTATACCCCCGGACAGGGACAAGGCTACACCTTC. This gives the protein CASSSYTPGQGQGYTF.